The present TCR beta chain was sequenced within a study of T cell changes during pregnancy in multiple sclerosis. Sequencing was performed with immunoSEQ multiplex PCR; in TCRdb, only in-frame clones are kept and a portion is missing. Altogether more than 90,000 clones are present, over 80% being singletons, with the ten largest covering about 2%. Looked up from germline, CDR1 is MNHNS and CDR2 is SASEGT. The CDR3 sequence is 19 residues long. V was cut by 1 base and J by 0 bases, with 19 bases left in between. V is TRBV6-1 and J is TRBJ2-4; TRBD1 might be the D (6 bases). The sample in question was peripheral blood, obtained after pregnancy. The sequence derives from a female donor with multiple sclerosis, enrolled in a pregnancy study. The CDR3 nucleotides read TGTGCCAGCAGTGAAGTGGTACAGGGAGTAACATTAGCCAAAAACATTCAGTACTTC. It codes for CASSEVVQGVTLAKNIQYF.